This paragraph reports one TCR beta chain. Its antigen is as yet unknown. The data are from a study of T cells in Graves' hyperthyroidism and ophthalmopathy. Study results and limitations: Peripheral blood also featured most of the thyroid clonotypes expanded above 0.001.

Germline values: CDR1 MNHNS, CDR2 SASEGT. V was cut by 5 bases and J by 7 bases, with 8 bases left in between. This CDR3 region has 12 residues. Amplification of TCR beta CDR3 regions was performed using RNA transcripts as template. When the TCR CDR3 underwent first-round RT-PCR, the HTBI primer set was used. TCRdb ran MiXCR on the multiplex PCR reads and lists one entry per CDR3 protein. Found here are about 720,000 distinct CDR3 sequences, 18% of them singletons; the top ten hold over 15%. The genes are TRBV6-1 and TRBJ1-4; D is possibly TRBD1 (5 bases). The clonotype was recovered from a woman in her fifties or sixties with Graves' hyperthyroidism that later progressed to Graves' ophthalmopathy. Sequencing was carried out using blood. The CDR3 is CASSTGTEKLFF. CDR3 DNA: TGTGCCAGCAGTACCGGGACTGAAAAACTGTTTTTT.